The next 21 T cell receptor beta chains were all read from a single sample in a study of T cells in Graves' hyperthyroidism and ophthalmopathy. Amplification yielded TCR beta CDR3 regions, with RNA transcripts as the source. The HTBI set primed first-round TCR CDR3 RT-PCR. Using its own MiXCR run on the multiplex PCR reads, TCRdb lists one record per CDR3 protein. The top ten clones hold roughly 17% of a sample with hundreds of thousands of distinct CDR3 sequences, 15% to 20% of them seen once. Sequencing used blood. These TCRs come from a woman between 45 and 60 years old with Graves' hyperthyroidism that later progressed to Graves' ophthalmopathy.

The CDR3 here is CASSGPLSGGAQHGDTQYF. In nucleotides, the CDR3 is TGTGCCAGCAGCGGCCCGCTGAGCGGGGGGGCCCAGCACGGAGATACGCAGTATTTT. The chain uses TRBV4-2 and TRBJ2-3; 10 bases map to TRBD2. After removal of 5 bases from V and 5 bases from J, the junction contained 19 bases not matched to a gene. The germline V gene has CDR1 LGHNA and CDR2 YNFKEQ. CDR3 size: 19 residues.

This clonotype was observed a handful of times. The rearrangement joins TRBV6-1 to TRBJ1-6; D unresolved. There are 17 residues in the CDR3. Trimming stripped 1 base from V and 0 bases from J, with 10 bases between. In germline, CDR1 is MNHNS, CDR2 SASEGT. The CDR3 DNA reads as TGTGCCAGCAGTGAAGGCCTTCGGTTCTCCTATAATTCACCCCTCCACTTT. Translated, it gives CASSEGLRFSYNSPLHF.

This clonotype appeared many times. This chain links TRBV12-3 or TRBV12-4 with TRBJ2-3; D not certain. This CDR3 is 14 amino acids long. Trimming removed 5 bases from V and 2 bases from J, with 11 bases in between. The CDR3 bases are TGTGCCAGCAGTCCCGGGCCTAACACAGATACGCAGTATTTT. Translating it yields CASSPGPNTDTQYF.

This clonotype was counted at least ten times. CDR3 sequence (DNA): TGTGCCTGGGAGGGGATAGCCTACGAGCAGTACTTC. It yields the protein CAWEGIAYEQYF. The V and J genes are TRBV30 and TRBJ2-7; D tentatively reads TRBD1 or TRBD2 (5 bases each). The CDR3 contains 12 residues. Trimming left V 5 bases short and J 2 bases short, with 10 bases between. The germline gives CDR1 GTSNPN, CDR2 SVGIG (reference sequence).

The table lists this clonotype with many counts. The chain employs TRBV3-1 and TRBJ1-1; 10 nucleotides match TRBD1. Germline V CDR1 and CDR2: LGHDT, YNNKEL (reference sequence). The CDR3 covers 16 residues. V lost 4 bases and J lost 2; bases outside the gene matches: 7. CDR3 in amino acids: CASSPVDRGFNTEAFF. For the CDR3, the DNA is TGTGCCAGCAGCCCGGTGGACAGGGGGTTTAACACTGAAGCTTTCTTT.

This clonotype was seen repeatedly, ten times or more. The CDR3 DNA follows: TGCGCCAGCAGCATTGGGACCACTCAAGAGACCCAGTACTTC. Translated: CASSIGTTQETQYF. V and J are TRBV5-1 and TRBJ2-5; the D gene could be TRBD1 or TRBD2 (5 bases each). Germline-derived CDR1 and CDR2 are SGHRS and YFSETQ. The CDR3 runs to 14 residues. V was shortened by 4 bases and J by 2 bases, with 12 bases between the two germline ends.

The V and J genes are TRBV5-8 and TRBJ2-1; D remains ambiguous. Germline-derived CDR1 and CDR2 are SGHTS and YDEGEE. The CDR3 length is 14 residues. V was cut by 2 bases and J by 2 bases, with 8 bases left in between. CDR3 bases: TGTGCCAGCAGCTTCAAAGACCCCTACAATGAGCAGTTCTTC. Translating it yields CASSFKDPYNEQFF.

This clonotype was observed many times. This chain connects TRBV5-1 to TRBJ2-5; D uncertain. Trimming pared 0 bases from V and 2 bases from J, leaving 11 bases between. The CDR3 length is 15 residues. From germline, CDR1 is SGHRS and CDR2 YFSETQ. Written as DNA, the CDR3 is TGCGCCAGCAGCTTGGCGCAGGCGAATCAAGAGACCCAGTACTTC. As protein: CASSLAQANQETQYF.

This clonotype appeared many times. As DNA, the CDR3 is TGCAGTGCTGCCGGGACTAGCGAAGAGACCCAGTACTTC. Amino acid sequence: CSAAGTSEETQYF. This chain joins TRBV20-1 and TRBJ2-5, with 10 bases that match TRBD2. The germline CDR1 and CDR2 sequences are DFQATT and SNEGSKA (reference sequence). The ends lost 5 bases at V and 3 bases at J; junction bases unmatched: 3. The CDR3 runs 13 residues.

This clonotype was seen repeatedly, ten times or more. J is TRBJ1-1 and V is TRBV27; unclear D gene. CDR3 length equals 14 residues. In germline, CDR1 is MNHEY, CDR2 SMNVEV (reference sequence). Trimming took off 4 bases at V and 6 bases at J, with 15 bases between the two ends. The chain's CDR3 is CASSSEGSRAEAFF. The CDR3 region has the DNA TGTGCCAGCAGTTCCGAAGGGTCTAGGGCTGAAGCTTTCTTT.

The chain employs TRBV3-1 and TRBJ2-7; D might be TRBD1 (6 bases). Between the trimmed V and J ends, which lost 0 bases and 6 bases, there was a span of 18 bases. This CDR3 has 16 residues. Germline-derived CDR1 and CDR2 are LGHDT and YNNKEL (reference sequence). The CDR3 nucleotides are TGTGCCAGCAGCCAAGAACTTACAGGGTGGCTAGGCGAGCAGTACTTC. Protein product: CASSQELTGWLGEQYF.

The chain uses TRBV19 and TRBJ2-2; 8 bases fit TRBD1. The CDR3 spans 16 residues. Germline trimming cut 3 bases from V and 4 bases from J; bases unmatched to any gene: 7. Germline CDR1 and CDR2: LNHDA and SQIVND (reference sequence). CDR3 DNA sequence: TGTGCCAGTAGTATTTATCAGGGGACAGGCACCGGGGAGCTGTTTTTT. Its translation is CASSIYQGTGTGELFF.

The chain links TRBV6-1 to TRBJ1-1; TRBD1 is a possible D gene (5 bases). The CDR3 loop spans 15 amino acids. Germline V gene lookup returns CDR1 MNHNS and CDR2 SASEGT. With 2 bases removed from V and 1 base from J, the gap between germline ends came to 11 bases. CDR3 in DNA: TGTGCCAGCAGTGAACGGGACGGCCCGAACACTGAAGCTTTCTTT. Protein sequence: CASSERDGPNTEAFF.

This clonotype has at least ten counts. This chain uses TRBV7-6 with TRBJ1-1, with 7 bases matching TRBD1. This CDR3 contains 15 residues. With V trimmed by 3 bases and J by 4 bases, 8 bases remained unmatched. Germline values: CDR1 SGHVS, CDR2 FNYEAQ. For the CDR3, the DNA is TGTGCCAGCAGCTTGGAGACAGGGAAGGGCACTGAAGCTTTCTTT. Translation: CASSLETGKGTEAFF.

This clonotype was detected only a few times. V is TRBV20-1 and J is TRBJ2-5; TRBD1 or TRBD2 may be the D gene (5 bases each). The length of the CDR3 is 14 residues. The germline V gene has CDR1 DFQATT and CDR2 SNEGSKA (reference sequence). V was clipped by 6 bases and J by 10 bases, with 24 bases between them. The CDR3 sequence is CSAPRRDRLSGQYF. CDR3 nucleotides: TGCAGTGCGCCCCGACGGGACCGCCTCTCTGGCCAGTACTTC.

This clonotype was recorded many times. J is TRBJ2-1 and V is TRBV27, with 10 bases aligning to TRBD2. J lost 4 bases, V lost 4 bases, and 10 bases had no gene match. The germline CDR1 and CDR2 sequences are MNHEY and SMNVEV (reference sequence). The CDR3 has 17 residues. CDR3 region: CASSYPRLAGDYNEQFF. The CDR3, as DNA: TGTGCCAGCAGTTATCCCAGGCTAGCGGGGGATTACAATGAGCAGTTCTTC.

This rearrangement joins TRBV10-3 to TRBJ1-2; no reliable D call. The CDR3 totals 13 residues. Germline V gene sequence: CDR1 ENHRY, CDR2 SYGVKD. The germline V and J ends were trimmed by 2 bases and 4 bases, with 8 bases remaining between them. The CDR3 sequence: CAISEGWGYGYTF. The DNA of the CDR3 is TGTGCCATCAGTGAGGGATGGGGCTATGGCTACACCTTC.

This clonotype was counted at least ten times. J is TRBJ1-2 and V is TRBV5-1, with 9 bases lining up with TRBD1. Germline trimming cut 4 bases from V and 4 bases from J; bases unmatched to any gene: 11. This CDR3 has 16 amino acids. Looked up from germline, CDR1 is SGHRS and CDR2 is YFSETQ. The CDR3 region has the DNA TGCGCCAGCAGCCGGGACAGGGATGTAACGGGCTATGGCTACACCTTC. Residues: CASSRDRDVTGYGYTF. Based on the CDR3 plus reference TRBV5-1 and TRBJ1-2, the full variable domain is KAGVTQTPRYLIKTRGQQVTLSCSPISGHRSVSWYQQTPGQGLQFLFEYFSETQRNKGNFPGRFSGRQFSNSRSEMNVSTLELGDSALYLCASSRDRDVTGYGYTFGSGTRLTVV.

This clonotype has at least ten counts. This chain connects TRBV5-1 to TRBJ1-2; D is unresolved. The ends were cut back, 3 bases at V and 4 bases at J, with 13 bases in the middle. Germline V gene data show CDR1 as SGHRS and CDR2 as YFSETQ. This CDR3 region has 14 residues. As DNA, the CDR3 is TGCGCCAGCAGCTCCGTCACCAGCATCTATGGCTACACCTTC. It translates to CASSSVTSIYGYTF.

This clonotype was seen a single time. The chain recombines TRBV12-3 or TRBV12-4 with TRBJ2-2; 11 nucleotides match TRBD2. V was pared by 3 bases and J by 6 bases, with 6 bases of the junction left unmatched. CDR3 length equals 16 residues. In DNA, the CDR3 is TGTGCCAGCAGTTTTACTAGCGGGAGAGGGGCCGGGGAGCTGTTTTTT. Protein sequence: CASSFTSGRGAGELFF.

The V gene is TRBV3-1, the J gene TRBJ2-3; 9 nucleotides line up with TRBD2. The CDR3 has 16 residues. CDR1 and CDR2 from the germline V gene are LGHDT and YNNKEL (reference sequence). V gave up 4 bases and J gave up 2 bases; unmatched junction bases: 7. The CDR3 spells CASSPGVAGDTDTQYF. Written as DNA, the CDR3 is TGTGCCAGCAGCCCAGGTGTAGCGGGGGACACAGATACGCAGTATTTT.